This note documents a single T cell receptor (beta chain) sequence. This sample is part of a study of T cell changes during pregnancy in multiple sclerosis. TCRdb keeps only in-frame clones here, not all; method: immunoSEQ multiplex PCR. The table records tens of thousands of clones, 94% of them present only once. The CDR3 has 17 amino acids. V was clipped by 6 bases and J by 0 bases; unmatched bases: 15. The germline V gene encodes CDR1 SGHTS and CDR2 YDEGEE. The starting material was peripheral blood, obtained in the third trimester of pregnancy. This rearrangement joins TRBV5-8 to TRBJ2-7, with TRBD1 matching over 7 bases. The TCR comes from a female donor with multiple sclerosis, enrolled in a pregnancy study. For the CDR3, the DNA is TGTGCCAGCAACCAAGCTTGGGACAGTTCAAGCTCCTACGAGCAGTACTTC. Translated, it gives CASNQAWDSSSSYEQYF.